The TCR beta chain described here comes from a study of cytomegalovirus exposure and HLA in healthy donors. Findings of the study overall: The majority of TCR sequences were rare, yet some public TCRs appeared in many donors.

As to this clone: Its antigen is still unknown.

The CDR3 is 14 amino acids. Germline CDR1 is SGHRS and CDR2 is YFSETQ. With 4 bases removed from V and 3 bases from J, the gap between germline ends came to 14 bases. TCRdb's table, derived via immunoSEQ multiplex PCR, lists solely in-frame clones and lacks some. The sample has approximately 220,000 clones, around 90% seen once. The clonotype was recovered from a woman aged 18-29 years in good health and CMV-seronegative. The V gene is TRBV5-1, the J gene TRBJ2-7, with a possible D match to TRBD1 (5 bases). Sequenced input: PBMCs. The CDR3 reads CASSPQGGGYEQYF. The CDR3 DNA follows: TGCGCCAGCAGCCCCCAGGGCGGTGGCTACGAGCAGTACTTC.